A single sample is the source of the 10 T cell receptor beta chains below, sequenced in a study of multiple sclerosis patients with progressive multifocal leukoencephalopathy. Profiled with immunoSEQ multiplex PCR; TCRdb holds only in-frame clones, not every one. The sample carries roughly 32,000 clones, roughly 89% recorded once. The time point here: time of PML onset. Material: PBMCs, obtained from a patient treated with natalizumab. Source of these receptors: a woman aged 40 to 55 with progressive multifocal leukoencephalopathy.

This sequence joins TRBV7-2 and TRBJ2-5; weak D call: TRBD2 (6 bases). CDR1 is SGHTA, CDR2 FQGNSA, per germline. The CDR3 is 16 amino acids. V was shortened by 5 bases and J by 9 bases, with 25 bases between the two germline ends. The CDR3 region has the DNA TGTGCCAGCAGCCCAGGACTGGGCGGAGGGGCTGTGGCCCAGTACTTC. Protein sequence: CASSPGLGGGAVAQYF.

This chain links TRBV5-6 with TRBJ1-2; 7 positions match TRBD1. This CDR3 is built from 14 residues. The junction had 9 bases not matched to a gene; V was cut back by 4 bases and J by 6 bases. In germline, CDR1 is SGHDT, CDR2 YYEEEE. This CDR3 is CASSPVDRVDGYTF. The CDR3 DNA reads TGTGCCAGCAGCCCGGTAGACAGGGTCGATGGCTACACCTTC.

The rearrangement links TRBV4-2 to TRBJ2-1; 12 nucleotides match TRBD1. The CDR3 is 16 amino acids. V was clipped by 1 base and J by 7 bases; unmatched bases: 5. The germline CDR1 and CDR2 sequences are LGHNA and YNFKEQ. The CDR3 here is CASSQGGQGARNEQFF. The CDR3 DNA reads as TGTGCCAGCAGCCAAGGGGGACAGGGGGCGAGGAATGAGCAGTTCTTC.

The rearrangement links TRBV28 to TRBJ1-4; the D gene is possibly TRBD1 (5 bases). Germline CDR1 reads MDHEN; CDR2 reads SYDVKM. The CDR3 is made up of 15 amino acids. V gave up 0 bases and J gave up 3 bases, with 8 bases separating them. The CDR3 region is CASSLWRGSNEKLFF. CDR3 nucleotides: TGTGCCAGCAGTTTATGGCGGGGGTCTAATGAAAAACTGTTTTTT.

V is TRBV6-6 and J is TRBJ2-5; D perhaps matches TRBD1 (6 bases). The CDR3 runs to 15 residues. CDR1 is MNHNY and CDR2 is SVGAGI in the germline V gene (reference sequence). Trimming pared 4 bases from V and 2 bases from J, leaving 14 bases between. The DNA of the CDR3 is TGTGCCAGCAGTTTATGGACAGCTCGACAAGAGACCCAGTACTTC. It yields the protein CASSLWTARQETQYF.

V gene TRBV6-5 combines with J gene TRBJ1-2; D perhaps matches TRBD1 (5 bases). This CDR3 comprises 13 residues. Germline V CDR1 and CDR2: MNHEY, SVGAGI. V was cut by 5 bases and J by 8 bases, with 15 bases left in between. The CDR3 protein is CASSARGREGYTF. Written as DNA, the CDR3 is TGTGCCAGCAGTGCTCGGGGGAGGGAGGGCTACACCTTC.

Concerning this clone itself: The same CDR3 arises from other DNA sequences in this sample as well. The gene calls are TRBV5-1 and TRBJ2-7; TRBD2 is a possible D gene (6 bases). The CDR3 contains 14 residues. The V end was cut by 0 bases, the J end by 4 bases, with 11 bases between. Germline CDR1 reads SGHRS; CDR2 reads YFSETQ. CDR3 bases: TGCGCCAGCAGCTTGGTGGGGGGTTCTTACGAGCAGTACTTC. This codes for CASSLVGGSYEQYF.

V and J are TRBV19 and TRBJ2-2; a possible D gene is TRBD1 (6 bases). V lost 6 bases and J 3 bases, leaving 14 bases between the germline ends. CDR3 length: 15 residues. The germline V gene encodes CDR1 LNHDA and CDR2 SQIVND (reference sequence). The CDR3 nucleotides are TGTGCCAGTAGCCTTGGACAGTGGGACACCGGGGAGCTGTTTTTT. Its translation: CASSLGQWDTGELFF.

V gene TRBV19 combines with J gene TRBJ1-2; D remains unclear. Germline lookup yields CDR1 LNHDA and CDR2 SQIVND (reference sequence). Trimming pared 1 base from V and 8 bases from J, leaving 14 bases between. The CDR3 is 14 amino acids. The CDR3 region has the DNA TGTGCCAGTAGTATAGTGACGGCCCCCGGGGGCTACACCTTC. Translating gives CASSIVTAPGGYTF.

The rearrangement joins TRBV5-1 to TRBJ2-1; D might be TRBD2 (6 bases). Germline assignment: CDR1 SGHRS and CDR2 YFSETQ. CDR3 size: 15 residues. The ends were cut back, 4 bases at V and 5 bases at J, with 16 bases in the middle. CDR3 residues: CASSTGRSGDNEQFF. The CDR3 bases are TGCGCCAGCAGCACGGGGAGGAGCGGTGACAATGAGCAGTTCTTC.